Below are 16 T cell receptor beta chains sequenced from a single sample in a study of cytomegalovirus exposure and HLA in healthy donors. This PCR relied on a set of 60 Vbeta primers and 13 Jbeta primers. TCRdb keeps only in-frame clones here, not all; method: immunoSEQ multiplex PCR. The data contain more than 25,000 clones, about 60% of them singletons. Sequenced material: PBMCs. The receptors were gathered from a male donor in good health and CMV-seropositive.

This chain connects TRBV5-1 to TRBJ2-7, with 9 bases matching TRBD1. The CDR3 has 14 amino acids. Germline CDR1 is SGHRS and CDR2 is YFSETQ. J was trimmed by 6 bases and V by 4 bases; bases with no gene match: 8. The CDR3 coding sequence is TGCGCCAGCAGCAAGGGACAGGGAGGAAGCGAGCAGTACTTC. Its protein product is CASSKGQGGSEQYF.

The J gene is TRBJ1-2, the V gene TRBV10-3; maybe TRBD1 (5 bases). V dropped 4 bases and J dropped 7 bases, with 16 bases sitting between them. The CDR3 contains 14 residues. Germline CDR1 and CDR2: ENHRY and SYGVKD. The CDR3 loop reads CAISGMRGVGGYTF. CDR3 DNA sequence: TGTGCCATCAGTGGAATGCGGGGGGTGGGTGGCTACACCTTC.

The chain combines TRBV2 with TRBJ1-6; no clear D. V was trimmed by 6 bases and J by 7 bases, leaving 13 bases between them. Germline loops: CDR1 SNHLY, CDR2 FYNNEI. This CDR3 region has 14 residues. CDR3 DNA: TGTGCCAGCAGCGTGGGGAGGGTGAATTCACCCCTCCACTTT. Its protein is CASSVGRVNSPLHF.

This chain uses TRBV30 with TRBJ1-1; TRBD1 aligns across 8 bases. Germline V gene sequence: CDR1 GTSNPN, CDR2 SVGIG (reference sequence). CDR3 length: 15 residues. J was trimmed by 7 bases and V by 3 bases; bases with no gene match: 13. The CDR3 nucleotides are TGTGCCTGGAGGGAGACAGGGGCAGTTTTATATGAAGCTTTCTTT. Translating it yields CAWRETGAVLYEAFF. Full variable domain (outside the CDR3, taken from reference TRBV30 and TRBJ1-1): SQTIHQWPATLVQPVGSPLSLECTVEGTSNPNLYWYRQAAGRGLQLLFYSVGIGQISSEVPQNLSASRPQDRQFILSSKKLLLSDSGFYLCAWRETGAVLYEAFFGQGTRLTVV.

The CDR3 here is CASGTLVGGTEAFF. The CDR3 nucleotides read TGTGCCAGCGGAACCCTCGTGGGGGGCACTGAAGCTTTCTTT. V and J are TRBV11-2 and TRBJ1-1; possible D gene TRBD1, 5 bases. Between the trimmed V and J ends, which lost 8 bases and 4 bases, there was a span of 17 bases. This CDR3 contains 14 residues. The germline gives CDR1 SGHAT, CDR2 FQNNGV. The whole variable domain, filled in from reference TRBV11-2 and TRBJ1-1, reads EAGVAQSPRYKIIEKRQSVAFWCNPISGHATLYWYQQILGQGPKLLIQFQNNGVVDDSQLPKDRFSAERLKGVDSTLKIQPAKLEDSAVYLCASGTLVGGTEAFFGQGTRLTVV.

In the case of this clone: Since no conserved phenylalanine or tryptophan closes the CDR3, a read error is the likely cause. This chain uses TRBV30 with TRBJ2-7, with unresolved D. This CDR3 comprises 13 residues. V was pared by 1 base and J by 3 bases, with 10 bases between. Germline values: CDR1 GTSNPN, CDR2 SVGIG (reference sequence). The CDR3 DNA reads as TGTGCCTGGAGTGCCTATCGAGACTACGAGCAGTACCTC. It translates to CAWSAYRDYEQYL.

The chain's CDR3 is CASSEGVQGVAEAFF. The CDR3 coding sequence is TGTGCCAGCAGTGAAGGCGTACAGGGAGTGGCTGAAGCTTTCTTT. The chain combines TRBV6-1 with TRBJ1-1, with D perhaps TRBD1 (6 bases). V was cut by 1 base and J by 6 bases, with 15 bases left in between. This CDR3 has 15 amino acids. Looked up from germline, CDR1 is MNHNS and CDR2 is SASEGT.

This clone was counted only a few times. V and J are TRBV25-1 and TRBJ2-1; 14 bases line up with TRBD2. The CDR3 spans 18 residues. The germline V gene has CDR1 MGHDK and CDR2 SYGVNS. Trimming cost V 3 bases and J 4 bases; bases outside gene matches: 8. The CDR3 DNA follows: TGTGCCAGCAGTGACCCCGGGACTAGCGGGAGTCGGTACAATGAGCAGTTCTTC. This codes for CASSDPGTSGSRYNEQFF.

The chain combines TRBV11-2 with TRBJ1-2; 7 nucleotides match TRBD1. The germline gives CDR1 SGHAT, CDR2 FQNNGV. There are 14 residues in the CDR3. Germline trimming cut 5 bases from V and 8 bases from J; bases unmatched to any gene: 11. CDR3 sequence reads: CASSPSGGRGGYTF. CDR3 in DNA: TGTGCCAGCAGCCCCTCAGGGGGGCGCGGAGGCTACACCTTC.

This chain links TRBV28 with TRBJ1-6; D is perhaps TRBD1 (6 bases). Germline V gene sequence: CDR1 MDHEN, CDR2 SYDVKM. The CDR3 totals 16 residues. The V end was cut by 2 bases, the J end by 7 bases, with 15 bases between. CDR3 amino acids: CASSLGVGGSNSPLHF. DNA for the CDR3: TGTGCCAGCAGTTTAGGGGTTGGGGGCTCGAATTCACCCCTCCACTTT.

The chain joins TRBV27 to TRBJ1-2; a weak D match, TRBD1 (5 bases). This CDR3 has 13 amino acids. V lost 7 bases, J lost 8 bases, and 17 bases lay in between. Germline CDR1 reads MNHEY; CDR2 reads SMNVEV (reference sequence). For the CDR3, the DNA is TGTGCCAGCAAAGGGCAGGGCGTAGGGGGCTACACCTTC. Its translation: CASKGQGVGGYTF.

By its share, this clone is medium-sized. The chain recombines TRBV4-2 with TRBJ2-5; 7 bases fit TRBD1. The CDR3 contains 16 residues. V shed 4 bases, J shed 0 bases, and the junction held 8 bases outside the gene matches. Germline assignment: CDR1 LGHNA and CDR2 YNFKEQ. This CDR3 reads CASSPGSTGDQETQYF. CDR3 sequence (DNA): TGTGCCAGCAGCCCTGGCTCCACAGGGGACCAAGAGACCCAGTACTTC.

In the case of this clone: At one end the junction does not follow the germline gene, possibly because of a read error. DNA for the CDR3: TGTGCCAGCAGCCTCCTAGTTCACAGGGAGCGGTACTTC. It specifies CASSLLVHRERYF. This chain uses TRBV27 with TRBJ2-7; possible D gene TRBD1, 6 bases. Germline loops: CDR1 MNHEY, CDR2 SMNVEV (reference sequence). This CDR3 is built from 13 residues.

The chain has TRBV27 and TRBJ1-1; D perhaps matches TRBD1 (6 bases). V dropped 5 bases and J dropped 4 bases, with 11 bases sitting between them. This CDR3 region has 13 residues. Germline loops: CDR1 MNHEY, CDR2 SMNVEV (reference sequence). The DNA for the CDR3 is TGTGCCAGCAGTGTGGACAGACGCACTGAAGCTTTCTTT. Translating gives CASSVDRRTEAFF.

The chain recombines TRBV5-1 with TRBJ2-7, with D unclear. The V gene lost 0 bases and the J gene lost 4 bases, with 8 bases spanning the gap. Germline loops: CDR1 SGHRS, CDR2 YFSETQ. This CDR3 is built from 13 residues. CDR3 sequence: CASSLEGGYEQYF. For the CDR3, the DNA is TGCGCCAGCAGCTTGGAAGGCGGATACGAGCAGTACTTC. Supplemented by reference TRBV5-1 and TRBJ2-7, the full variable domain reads KAGVTQTPRYLIKTRGQQVTLSCSPISGHRSVSWYQQTPGQGLQFLFEYFSETQRNKGNFPGRFSGRQFSNSRSEMNVSTLELGDSALYLCASSLEGGYEQYFGPGTRLTVT.

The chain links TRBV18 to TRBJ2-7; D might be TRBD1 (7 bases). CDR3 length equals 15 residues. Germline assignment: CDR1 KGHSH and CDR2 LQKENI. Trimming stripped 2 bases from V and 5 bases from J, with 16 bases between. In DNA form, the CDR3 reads TGTGCCAGCTCACCAATTCAGGGGGGTGGGAACGAGCAGTACTTC. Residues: CASSPIQGGGNEQYF. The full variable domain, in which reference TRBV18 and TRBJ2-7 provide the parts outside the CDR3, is NAGVMQNPRHLVRRRGQEARLRCSPMKGHSHVYWYRQLPEEGLKFMVYLQKENIIDESGMPKERFSAEFPKEGPSILRIQQVVRGDSAAYFCASSPIQGGGNEQYFGPGTRLTVT.